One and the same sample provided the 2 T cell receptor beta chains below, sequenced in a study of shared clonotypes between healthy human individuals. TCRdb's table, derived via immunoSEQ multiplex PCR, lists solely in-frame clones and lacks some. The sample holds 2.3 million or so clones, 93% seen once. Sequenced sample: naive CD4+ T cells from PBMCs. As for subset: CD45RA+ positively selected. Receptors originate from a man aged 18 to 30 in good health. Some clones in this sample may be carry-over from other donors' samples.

As DNA, the CDR3 is TGCGCCAGCAGCCCCGGCTCGGGAAACTATGGCTACACCTTC. Its translation is CASSPGSGNYGYTF. This chain links TRBV5-1 with TRBJ1-2; D is unresolved. Trimming left V 4 bases short and J 2 bases short, with 12 bases between. The germline V gene encodes CDR1 SGHRS and CDR2 YFSETQ. This CDR3 spans 14 amino acids.

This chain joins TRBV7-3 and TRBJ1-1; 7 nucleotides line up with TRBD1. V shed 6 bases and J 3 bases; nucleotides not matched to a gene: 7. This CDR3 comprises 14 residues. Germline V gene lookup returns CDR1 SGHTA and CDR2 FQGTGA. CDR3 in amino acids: CASSFTGDDTEAFF. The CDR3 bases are TGTGCCAGCAGTTTTACAGGGGACGACACTGAAGCTTTCTTT.